The source of this T cell receptor beta chain is a study of blood T cells in healthy people across ages. Next came a second PCR, run for about 6 to 12 cycles, which used a sample-barcoded 5' primer along with a J-beta primer mix. TCRdb itself ran the 5' RACE reads through MiXCR, one entry per CDR3 protein. This sample carries approximately 1,000,000 distinct CDR3 sequences, roughly two fifths of them seen once, and the ten largest clones take 10% to 15%. Looked up from germline, CDR1 is DFQATT and CDR2 is SNEGSKA (reference sequence). This CDR3 has 14 amino acids. Unmatched junction bases numbered 9, after V lost 3 bases and J lost 5 bases. Per sample, extraction of total RNA gave at least 5.5 micrograms in every case. This clonotype appeared a few times. Its antigen is unknown. Overall study findings and caveats: Samples with more naive T cells showed higher observed beta diversity. Measured against age, TCR beta diversity per million T cells decreased in a roughly linear manner.

The clonotype comes from a man between 18 and 29 years old in good health. Sequencing was performed on blood. V usage is TRBV20-1 and J usage is TRBJ1-1; 7 bases are shared with TRBD1. The CDR3 DNA reads as TGCAGTGCTAGCGCTGCAGGGGGTTGGACTGAAGCTTTCTTT. This sequence encodes CSASAAGGWTEAFF.